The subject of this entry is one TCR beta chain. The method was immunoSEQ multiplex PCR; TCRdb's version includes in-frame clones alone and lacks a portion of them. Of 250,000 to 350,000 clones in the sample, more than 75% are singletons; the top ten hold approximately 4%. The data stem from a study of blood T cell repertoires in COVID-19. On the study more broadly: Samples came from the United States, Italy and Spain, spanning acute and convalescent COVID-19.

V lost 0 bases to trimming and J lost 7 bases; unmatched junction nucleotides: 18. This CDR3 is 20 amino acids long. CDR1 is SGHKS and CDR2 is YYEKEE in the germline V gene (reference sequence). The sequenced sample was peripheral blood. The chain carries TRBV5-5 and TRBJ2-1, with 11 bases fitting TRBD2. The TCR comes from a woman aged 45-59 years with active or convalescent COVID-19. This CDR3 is CASSLAVIASGGLGPNEQFF. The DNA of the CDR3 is TGTGCCAGCAGCTTGGCCGTGATTGCTAGCGGGGGGCTCGGGCCGAATGAGCAGTTCTTC.